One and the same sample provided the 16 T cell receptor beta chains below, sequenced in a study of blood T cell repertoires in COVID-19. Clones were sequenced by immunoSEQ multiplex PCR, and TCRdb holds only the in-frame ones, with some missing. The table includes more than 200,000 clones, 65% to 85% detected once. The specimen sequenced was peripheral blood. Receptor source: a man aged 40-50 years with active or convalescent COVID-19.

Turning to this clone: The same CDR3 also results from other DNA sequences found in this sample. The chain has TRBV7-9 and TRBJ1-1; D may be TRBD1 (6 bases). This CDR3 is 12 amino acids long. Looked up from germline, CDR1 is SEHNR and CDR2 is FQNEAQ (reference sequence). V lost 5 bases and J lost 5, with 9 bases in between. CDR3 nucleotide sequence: TGTGCCAGCAGCCCCCAGGGGACTGAAGCTTTCTTT. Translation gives CASSPQGTEAFF.

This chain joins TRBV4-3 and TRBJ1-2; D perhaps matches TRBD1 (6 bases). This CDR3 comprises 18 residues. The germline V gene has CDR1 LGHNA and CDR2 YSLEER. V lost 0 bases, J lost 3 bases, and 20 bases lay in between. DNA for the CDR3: TGCGCCAGCAGCCAAGATTGGACAGACCCCGATCCGGACTATGGCTACACCTTC. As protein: CASSQDWTDPDPDYGYTF.

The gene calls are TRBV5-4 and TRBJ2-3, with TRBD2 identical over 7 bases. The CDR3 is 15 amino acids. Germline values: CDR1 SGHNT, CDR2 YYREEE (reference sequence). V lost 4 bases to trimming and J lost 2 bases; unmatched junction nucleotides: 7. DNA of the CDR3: TGTGCCAGCAGCCTCCGCGGGGGTGTCACAGATACGCAGTATTTT. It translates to CASSLRGGVTDTQYF.

CDR3 residues: CAINQPDRDTEAFF. CDR3 bases: TGTGCCATCAATCAACCGGACAGGGACACTGAAGCTTTCTTT. The chain has TRBV10-3 and TRBJ1-1; 8 bases fit TRBD1. V was clipped by 7 bases and J by 3 bases; unmatched bases: 7. The CDR3 is 14 amino acids. CDR1 is ENHRY, CDR2 SYGVKD, per germline.

The CDR3 region is CASSYTSFGYTDTQYF. The CDR3 DNA follows: TGTGCCAGCAGTTACACCAGCTTCGGGTACACAGATACGCAGTATTTT. This chain uses TRBV6-2 or TRBV6-3 with TRBJ2-3; D is uncertain. This CDR3 contains 16 residues. V shed 2 bases and J shed 2 bases, with 14 bases lying between them. Per germline, CDR1 MNHEY and CDR2 SVGEGT.

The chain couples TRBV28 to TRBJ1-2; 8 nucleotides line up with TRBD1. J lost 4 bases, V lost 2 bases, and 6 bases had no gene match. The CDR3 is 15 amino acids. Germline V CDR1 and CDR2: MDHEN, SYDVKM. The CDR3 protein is CASSLVRGRIYGYTF. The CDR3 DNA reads TGTGCCAGCAGTTTAGTCAGGGGGCGGATCTATGGCTACACCTTC.

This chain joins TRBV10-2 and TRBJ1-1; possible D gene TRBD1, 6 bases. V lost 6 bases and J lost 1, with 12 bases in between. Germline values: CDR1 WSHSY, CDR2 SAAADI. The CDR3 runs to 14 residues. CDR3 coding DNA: TGCGCCAGCAGACGAGGACAGACGAACACTGAAGCTTTCTTT. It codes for CASRRGQTNTEAFF.

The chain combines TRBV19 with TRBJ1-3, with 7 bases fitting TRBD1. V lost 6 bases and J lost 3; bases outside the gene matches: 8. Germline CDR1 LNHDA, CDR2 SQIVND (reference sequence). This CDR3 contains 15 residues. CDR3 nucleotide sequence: TGTGCCAGTAGCCCCGGGACAGCGAGTGGAAACACCATATATTTT. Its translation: CASSPGTASGNTIYF.

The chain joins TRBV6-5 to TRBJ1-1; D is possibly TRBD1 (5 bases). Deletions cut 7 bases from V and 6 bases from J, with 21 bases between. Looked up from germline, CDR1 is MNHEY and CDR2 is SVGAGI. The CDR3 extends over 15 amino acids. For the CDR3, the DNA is TGTGCCAGCACTGCGATTTTCGACAGTTTCGCTGAAGCTTTCTTT. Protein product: CASTAIFDSFAEAFF.

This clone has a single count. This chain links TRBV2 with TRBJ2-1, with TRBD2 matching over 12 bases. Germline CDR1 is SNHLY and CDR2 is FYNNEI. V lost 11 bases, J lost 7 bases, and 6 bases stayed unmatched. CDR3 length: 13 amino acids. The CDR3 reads CAVNGLAGNEQFF. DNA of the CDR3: TGTGCCGTCAACGGACTAGCGGGAAATGAGCAGTTCTTC.

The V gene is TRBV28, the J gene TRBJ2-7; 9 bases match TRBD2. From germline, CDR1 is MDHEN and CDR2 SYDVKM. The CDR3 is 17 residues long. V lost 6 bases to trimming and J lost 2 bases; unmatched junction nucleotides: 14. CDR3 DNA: TGTGCCAGCAGGGAAGGGGGTAGACTAGCGGCCCCCTACGAGCAGTACTTC. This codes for CASREGGRLAAPYEQYF.

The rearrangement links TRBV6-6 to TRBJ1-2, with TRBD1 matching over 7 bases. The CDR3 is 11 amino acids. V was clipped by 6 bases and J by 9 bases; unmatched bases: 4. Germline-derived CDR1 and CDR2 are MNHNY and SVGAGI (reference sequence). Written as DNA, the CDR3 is TGTGCCAGCAGCCCGGACAGGAGCTACACCTTC. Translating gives CASSPDRSYTF.

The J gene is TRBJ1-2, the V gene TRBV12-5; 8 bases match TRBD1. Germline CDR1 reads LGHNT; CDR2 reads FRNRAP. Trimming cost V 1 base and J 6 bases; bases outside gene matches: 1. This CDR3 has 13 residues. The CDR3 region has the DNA TGTGCTAGTGGTTTGGGACAGGGGAATGGCTACACCTTC. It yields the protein CASGLGQGNGYTF.

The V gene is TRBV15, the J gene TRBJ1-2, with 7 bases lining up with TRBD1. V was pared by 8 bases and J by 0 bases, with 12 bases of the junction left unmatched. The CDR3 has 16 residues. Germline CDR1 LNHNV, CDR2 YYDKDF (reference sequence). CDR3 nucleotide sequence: TGTGCCACCGCTGACAGGGCTCCTTTCGCTAACTATGGCTACACCTTC. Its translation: CATADRAPFANYGYTF.

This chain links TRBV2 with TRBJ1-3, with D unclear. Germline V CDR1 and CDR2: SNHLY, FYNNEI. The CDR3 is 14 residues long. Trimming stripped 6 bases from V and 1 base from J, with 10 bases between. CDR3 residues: CASRLLGSGNTIYF. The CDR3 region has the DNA TGTGCCAGCAGGCTCCTCGGGTCTGGAAACACCATATATTTT.

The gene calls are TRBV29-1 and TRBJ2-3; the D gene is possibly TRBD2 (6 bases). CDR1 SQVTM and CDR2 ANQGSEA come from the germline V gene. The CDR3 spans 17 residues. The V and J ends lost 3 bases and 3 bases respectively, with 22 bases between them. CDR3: CSVDNDYGWGTTDTQYF. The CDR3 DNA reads TGCAGCGTTGACAACGACTACGGCTGGGGGACTACAGATACGCAGTATTTT.